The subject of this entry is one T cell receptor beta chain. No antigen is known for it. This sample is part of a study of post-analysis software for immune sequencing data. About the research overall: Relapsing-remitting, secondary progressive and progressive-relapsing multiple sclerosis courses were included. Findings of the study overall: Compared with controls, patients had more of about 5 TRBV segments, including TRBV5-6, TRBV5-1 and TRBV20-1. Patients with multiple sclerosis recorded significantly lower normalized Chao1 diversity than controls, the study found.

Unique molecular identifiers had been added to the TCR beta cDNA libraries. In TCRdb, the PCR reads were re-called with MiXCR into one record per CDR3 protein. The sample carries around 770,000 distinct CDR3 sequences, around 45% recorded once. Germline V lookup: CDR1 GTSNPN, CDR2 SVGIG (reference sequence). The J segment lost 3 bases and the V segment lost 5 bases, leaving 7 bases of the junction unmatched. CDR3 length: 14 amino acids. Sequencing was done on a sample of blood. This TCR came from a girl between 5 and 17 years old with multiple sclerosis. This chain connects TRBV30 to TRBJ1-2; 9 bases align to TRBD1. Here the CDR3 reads CAWGLDRGDYGYTF. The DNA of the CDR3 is TGTGCCTGGGGTCTGGACAGGGGAGACTATGGCTACACCTTC.